This T cell receptor beta chain was obtained from a study of T cells in Graves' hyperthyroidism and ophthalmopathy. Findings and limits, study-wide: Ophthalmopathy stood apart from stable hyperthyroidism in a 13 V-J model. Blood also contained most expanded thyroid clonotypes above 0.001.

CDR3 length: 15 amino acids. CDR1 is MDHEN and CDR2 is SYDVKM in the germline V gene. The ends lost 5 bases at V and 4 bases at J; junction bases unmatched: 6. At least ten counts were recorded for this clonotype. Its antigen is unknown. There were TCR beta CDR3 regions amplified from RNA transcripts. First-round RT-PCR with HTBI primers amplified the TCR CDR3 region. One entry per CDR3 protein, called by TCRdb with MiXCR from the multiplex PCR reads. The data contain roughly 500,000 distinct CDR3 sequences, about 45% of them seen just once; the ten biggest clones take up over 15%. Exclusion criteria comprised uncontrolled infection, other autoimmune disease, pregnancy or lactation. Diagnoses were established using clinical symptoms, serum thyroxine and TRAb, thyroid ultrasound and orbital computed tomography.

The chain links TRBV28 to TRBJ2-5, with 11 positions matching TRBD2. The specimen was peripheral blood or thyroid tissue (not recorded which). The clonotype was recovered from an adult woman with Graves' disease, either hyperthyroidism or ophthalmopathy (not recorded which). Here the CDR3 reads CASSPRLAGGETQYF. CDR3 DNA: TGTGCCAGCAGTCCCCGGCTAGCGGGAGGAGAGACCCAGTACTTC. Together with reference TRBV28 and TRBJ2-5, the CDR3 gives the full variable domain: DVKVTQSSRYLVKRTGEKVFLECVQDMDHENMFWYRQDPGLGLRLIYFSYDVKMKEKGDIPEGYSVSREKKERFSLILESASTNQTSMYLCASSPRLAGGETQYFGPGTRLLVL.